One and the same sample provided the 27 T cell receptor beta chains below, sequenced in a study of T cells expressing NK-cell markers. No DNA is given; TCRdb re-called the 5' RACE reads and lists each CDR3 protein once. The table gives several thousand distinct CDR3 sequences; the top ten clones make up about two thirds of it. Sequencing input: blood T cells: a sorted CD56 or NKG2C T cell subset, CD4+ or CD8+ T cells, or bulk PBMC T cells (not recorded which). These receptors came from a man aged 18-69 years in good health.

The chain is built from TRBV27 and TRBJ1-1; TCRdb proposes TRBD1, but this gene call is untestable without DNA. The CDR3 extends over 14 amino acids. Germline V gene sequence: CDR1 MNHEY, CDR2 SMNVEV (reference sequence). The CDR3 region is CASSLEGRNTEAFF.

The chain combines TRBV29-1 with TRBJ1-5; no DNA is available, so the TRBD1 call from TCRdb remains unchecked. The CDR3 runs 17 residues. CDR1 is SQVTM and CDR2 is ANQGSEA in the germline V gene. The CDR3 protein is CSVNRDFSGYSNQPQHF. The whole variable domain, remainder taken from reference TRBV29-1 and TRBJ1-5, is SAVISQKPSRDICQRGTSLTIQCQVDSQVTMMFWYRQQPGQSLTLIATANQGSEATYESGFVIDKFPISRPNLTFSTLTVSNMSPEDSSIYLCSVNRDFSGYSNQPQHFGDGTRLSIL.

CDR3 loop: CASSASEEGGTGELFF. The chain links TRBV6-4 to TRBJ2-2; TCRdb lists TRBD2, though no DNA is available to test this call. The germline V gene has CDR1 MRHNA and CDR2 SNTAGT. CDR3 length: 16 residues.

The V gene is TRBV20-1, the J gene TRBJ1-6; TCRdb reports TRBD1, a call that lacks DNA to check it against. The CDR3 length is 15 residues. The germline CDR1 and CDR2 sequences are DFQATT and SNEGSKA (reference sequence). The CDR3 sequence: CSAKDEGQESSPLHF.

The rearrangement uses TRBV20-1 and TRBJ2-1; the TRBD1 assignment by TCRdb is unverifiable without DNA. Germline V gene lookup returns CDR1 DFQATT and CDR2 SNEGSKA (reference sequence). This CDR3 contains 15 residues. CDR3 in amino acids: CSAFGDRGFVDEQFF.

The chain carries TRBV6-1 and TRBJ2-3; TCRdb lists TRBD1, though no DNA is available to test this call. The CDR3 loop spans 15 amino acids. Germline-derived CDR1 and CDR2 are MNHNS and SASEGT. The CDR3: CASSEATGGPDTQYF.

The CDR3: CASSFRKANTGELFF. The rearrangement joins TRBV7-2 to TRBJ2-2. CDR1 is SGHTA, CDR2 FQGNSA, per germline. The CDR3 sequence is 15 residues long.

The CDR3 sequence is CASSEAFDSSYEQYF. The gene calls are TRBV6-1 and TRBJ2-7. CDR3 length equals 15 residues. Per the germline V gene, CDR1 is MNHNS and CDR2 is SASEGT.

This clonotype registers medium-sized by frequency. The chain joins TRBV6-4 to TRBJ2-1. The CDR3 has 14 residues. Per germline, CDR1 MRHNA and CDR2 SNTAGT. CDR3: CASSEGGSYNEQFF.

V usage is TRBV3-1 and J usage is TRBJ2-3; the D gene TCRdb calls, TRBD2, cannot be checked with no DNA. The CDR3 covers 16 residues. Germline loops: CDR1 LGHDT, CDR2 YNNKEL (reference sequence). The CDR3 sequence is CASSQERELPTDTQYF.

The chain combines TRBV12-3 or TRBV12-4 with TRBJ2-3; TCRdb's D call of TRBD2 is untestable without DNA. The CDR3 extends over 12 amino acids. The CDR3 is CASRRSGDTQYF.

V usage is TRBV4-2 and J usage is TRBJ2-7; TCRdb selects TRBD1, and the lack of DNA leaves this call unchecked. There are 15 residues in the CDR3. Per germline, CDR1 LGHNA and CDR2 YNFKEQ. The CDR3 spells CASSQEEGAPYEQYF.

The chain uses TRBV20-1 and TRBJ2-2; without DNA, the TCRdb call of TRBD1 cannot be checked. The CDR3 loop spans 15 amino acids. Per the germline V gene, CDR1 is DFQATT and CDR2 is SNEGSKA (reference sequence). The CDR3 sequence: CSAVGRDSYTGELFF.

The V call is TRBV29-1, the J call TRBJ1-1; TCRdb selects TRBD1, and the lack of DNA leaves this call unchecked. Germline CDR1 SQVTM, CDR2 ANQGSEA. There are 14 residues in the CDR3. The CDR3 loop is CSVHGTGDYTEAFF.

This sequence joins TRBV9 and TRBJ2-2; the TCRdb D gene call, TRBD1, has no DNA to confirm it. The germline V gene has CDR1 SGDLS and CDR2 YYNGEE. The CDR3 runs 14 residues. This CDR3 is CASSPNWGPGELFF.

The chain carries TRBV12-3 or TRBV12-4 and TRBJ1-6. The CDR3 has 15 residues. CDR3 loop: CASSPRGQKGSPLHF.

The V and J genes are TRBV6-4 and TRBJ2-2; the TCRdb call, TRBD1, lacks DNA for checking. The CDR3 is 15 amino acids. Germline CDR1 and CDR2: MRHNA and SNTAGT. Here the CDR3 reads CASSAEGGDTGELFF.

The chain employs TRBV5-4 and TRBJ2-1; as DNA is missing, the TRBD1 call by TCRdb cannot be tested. Germline loops: CDR1 SGHNT, CDR2 YYREEE (reference sequence). This CDR3 is 15 amino acids long. CDR3: CASSLAGQGAYEQFF.

The chain uses TRBV19 and TRBJ2-3; TCRdb's assignment of TRBD1 cannot be checked, as there is no DNA. The CDR3 totals 16 residues. CDR1 and CDR2 (germline): LNHDA, SQIVND (reference sequence). Here the CDR3 reads CASSMVRGAGADTQYF.

J is TRBJ2-5 and V is TRBV9; no DNA is available, so the TRBD1 call from TCRdb remains unchecked. Per the germline V gene, CDR1 is SGDLS and CDR2 is YYNGEE. This CDR3 has 15 residues. The CDR3 region is CASSLDGQGRETQYF. Supplemented by reference TRBV9 and TRBJ2-5, the full variable domain reads DSGVTQTPKHLITATGQRVTLRCSPRSGDLSVYWYQQSLDQGLQFLIQYYNGEERAKGNILERFSAQQFPDLHSELNLSSLELGDSALYFCASSLDGQGRETQYFGPGTRLLVL.

The rearrangement uses TRBV20-1 and TRBJ2-7; TCRdb selects TRBD1, and the lack of DNA leaves this call unchecked. The length of the CDR3 is 12 residues. Germline CDR1 DFQATT, CDR2 SNEGSKA (reference sequence). The chain's CDR3 is CSVDTGEWGQYF.

This sequence joins TRBV7-9 and TRBJ1-1. This CDR3 has 12 amino acids. In germline, CDR1 is SEHNR, CDR2 FQNEAQ (reference sequence). CDR3 loop: CASSLDGTEAFF.

The rearrangement joins TRBV27 to TRBJ1-5; the TCRdb call, TRBD1, lacks DNA for checking. The CDR3 loop spans 16 amino acids. Germline V gene data show CDR1 as MNHEY and CDR2 as SMNVEV (reference sequence). This CDR3 reads CASSPSTGQLNQPQHF.

The CDR3 protein is CASSRGSAEQFF. The chain employs TRBV5-1 and TRBJ2-1; TCRdb lists TRBD1, though no DNA is available to test this call. In germline, CDR1 is SGHRS, CDR2 YFSETQ. The CDR3 contains 12 residues.

This clonotype is classed as medium-sized by frequency. V is TRBV6-4 and J is TRBJ2-3; TCRdb's D call of TRBD1 is untestable without DNA. CDR3 length: 14 amino acids. Germline V gives CDR1 MRHNA, CDR2 SNTAGT. The CDR3 loop reads CASSEGGGSDTQYF.

The chain recombines TRBV20-1 with TRBJ2-3; with no DNA, the TCRdb D assignment of TRBD2 cannot be verified. The CDR3 covers 15 residues. CDR1 is DFQATT, CDR2 SNEGSKA, per germline (reference sequence). CDR3 sequence reads: CSARDGGKNTDTQYF.

The rearrangement joins TRBV20-1 to TRBJ1-6; TCRdb reports TRBD1, a call that lacks DNA to check it against. CDR1 and CDR2 (germline): DFQATT, SNEGSKA (reference sequence). The length of the CDR3 is 16 residues. CDR3: CSARDFGAGDNSPLHF.